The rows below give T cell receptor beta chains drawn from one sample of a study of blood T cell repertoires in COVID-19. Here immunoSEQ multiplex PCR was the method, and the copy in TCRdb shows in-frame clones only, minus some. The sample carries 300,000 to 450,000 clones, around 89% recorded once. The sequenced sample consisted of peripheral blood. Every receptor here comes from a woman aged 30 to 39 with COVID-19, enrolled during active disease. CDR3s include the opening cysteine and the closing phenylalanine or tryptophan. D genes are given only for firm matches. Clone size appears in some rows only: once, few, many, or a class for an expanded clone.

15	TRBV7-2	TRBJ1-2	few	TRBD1	TGTGCCAGCAGCTTAGGCGGACAGGGCTTCTATGGCTACACCTTC	CASSLGGQGFYGYTF
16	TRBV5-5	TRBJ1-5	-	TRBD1	TGTGCCAGCAGCAGGGAGGCCCAGGGGGCAAACCAGCCCCAGCATTTT	CASSREAQGANQPQHF
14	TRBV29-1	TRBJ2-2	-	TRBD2	TGCAGCGTTTTGGCTAGCGGTAACACCGGGGAGCTGTTTTTT	CSVLASGNTGELFF
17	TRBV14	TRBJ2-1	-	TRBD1	TGTGCCAGCAGCCAAGGGGGACAGGGGAGCTCCTACAATGAGCAGTTCTTC	CASSQGGQGSSYNEQFF
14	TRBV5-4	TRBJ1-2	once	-	TGTGCCAGCAGCTTGGGTTCAGGGCCTGGCGGCTACACCTTC	CASSLGSGPGGYTF
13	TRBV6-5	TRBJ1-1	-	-	TGTGCCAGCACGACTTCAAGGAACACTGAAGCTTTCTTT	CASTTSRNTEAFF
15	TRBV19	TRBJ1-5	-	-	TGTGCCAGTAGTCCGAGGGGGGGCCTGGGACAGCCCCAGCATTTT	CASSPRGGLGQPQHF
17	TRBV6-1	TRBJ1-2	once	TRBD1	TGTGCCAGCAGTGAAAGGCGGGACAGGCGAATGAACTATGGCTACACCTTC	CASSERRDRRMNYGYTF
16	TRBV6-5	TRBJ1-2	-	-	TGTGCCAGCAGTTACACCCGGACGACAGCTAACTATGGCTACACCTTC	CASSYTRTTANYGYTF
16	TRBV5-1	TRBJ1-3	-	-	TGCGCCAGCAGCTTGGTCGGAGTAAGTCCTGGAAACACCATATATTTT	CASSLVGVSPGNTIYF
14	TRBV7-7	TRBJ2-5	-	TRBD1	TGTGCTAGCAGCACAGGGGTCTGGGGAGAGACCCAGTACTTC	CASSTGVWGETQYF
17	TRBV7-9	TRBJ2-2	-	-	TGTGCCAGCAGCAATCCTGCTGGTAGTTGGAACACCGGGGAGCTGTTTTTT	CASSNPAGSWNTGELFF
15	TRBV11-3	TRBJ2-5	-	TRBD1	TGTGCCAGCAGCCCTCGGACAGGGGGCGGGGAGACCCAGTACTTC	CASSPRTGGGETQYF